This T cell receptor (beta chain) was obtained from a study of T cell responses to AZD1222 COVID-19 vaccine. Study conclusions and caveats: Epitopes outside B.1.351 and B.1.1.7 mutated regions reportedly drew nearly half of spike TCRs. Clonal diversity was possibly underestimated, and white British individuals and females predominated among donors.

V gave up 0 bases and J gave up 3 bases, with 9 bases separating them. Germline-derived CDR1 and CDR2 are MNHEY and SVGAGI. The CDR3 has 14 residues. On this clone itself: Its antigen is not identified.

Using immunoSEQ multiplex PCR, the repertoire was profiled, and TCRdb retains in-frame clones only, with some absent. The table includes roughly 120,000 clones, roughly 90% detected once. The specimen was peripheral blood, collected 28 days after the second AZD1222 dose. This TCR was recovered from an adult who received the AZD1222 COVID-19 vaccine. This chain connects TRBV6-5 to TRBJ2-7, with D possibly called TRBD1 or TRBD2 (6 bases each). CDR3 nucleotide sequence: TGTGCCAGCAGTTACTCCGGGGGCTACTACGAGCAGTACTTC. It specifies CASSYSGGYYEQYF.